The 19 T cell receptor beta chains in this list originate from one sample, sequenced in a study of cytomegalovirus exposure and HLA in healthy donors (TCRdb year 2017). Library generation was performed with the immunoSEQ multiplex PCR assay. A mixture of 60 forward primers for TCR Vbeta segments and 13 reverse primers for TCR Jbeta segments was used in the multiplex PCR. Imported from immuneACCESS, the table was reduced by TCRdb to in-frame sequences with V and J called. These copies leave out some clones; in studies compared against another copy, an unresolved V gene accounts for under half, and the cause of the remainder is not known. The sample table holds more than 150,000 clones, of which roughly 80% were seen once. The ten largest account for under 0.75% of the sample. The sample taken for sequencing was PBMCs. Receptors originate from a boy under 18 in good health and CMV-seronegative.

This clone was detected a few times. The chain couples TRBV5-6 to TRBJ2-3, with a weak D call TRBD2 (6 bases). Trimming stripped 2 bases from V and 4 bases from J, with 17 bases between. Germline-derived CDR1 and CDR2 are SGHDT and YYEEEE. This CDR3 is built from 16 residues. CDR3 in amino acids: CASSFGLRGESDTQYF. CDR3 nucleotides: TGTGCCAGCAGCTTCGGGTTGCGGGGAGAGTCAGATACGCAGTATTTT.

This clone was found a few times. The chain recombines TRBV6-5 with TRBJ2-3, with D possibly being TRBD2 (7 bases). CDR3 length equals 15 residues. Germline lookup yields CDR1 MNHEY and CDR2 SVGAGI. The V end lost 6 bases, the J end lost 5 bases, and 18 bases lay between the germline ends. CDR3 loop: CASSPGGGAVDTQYF. Written as DNA, the CDR3 is TGTGCCAGCAGCCCCGGAGGGGGGGCGGTAGATACGCAGTATTTT.

The gene calls are TRBV11-2 and TRBJ2-3, with 16 bases lining up with TRBD2. V lost 5 bases, J lost 4 bases, and 9 bases stayed unmatched. Germline CDR1 is SGHAT and CDR2 is FQNNGV. The CDR3 sequence is 18 residues long. CDR3 region: CASSDKGLAGGIADTQYF. In nucleotides, the CDR3 is TGTGCCAGCAGCGACAAGGGACTAGCGGGGGGGATCGCAGATACGCAGTATTTT.

This clone was observed a few times. V is TRBV28 and J is TRBJ1-1; D is undetermined. CDR3 length equals 13 residues. V was cut by 3 bases and J by 1 base, with 6 bases left in between. CDR1 is MDHEN and CDR2 is SYDVKM in the germline V gene. CDR3 in amino acids: CASSFSRNTEAFF. The DNA of the CDR3 is TGTGCCAGCAGTTTCTCCAGGAACACTGAAGCTTTCTTT.

V and J are TRBV7-9 and TRBJ2-5; 7 nucleotides line up with TRBD1. CDR3 length equals 13 residues. Germline CDR1 and CDR2: SEHNR and FQNEAQ (reference sequence). Trimming cost V 5 bases and J 13 bases; bases outside gene matches: 13. CDR3 sequence (DNA): TGTGCCAGCAGCCCGGGATGGACAGGAGGAGTGTACTTC. Translation gives CASSPGWTGGVYF.

The V call is TRBV9, the J call TRBJ2-7; the D gene is possibly TRBD2 (7 bases). The CDR3 has 15 amino acids. Germline CDR1 SGDLS, CDR2 YYNGEE. With 3 bases removed from V and 0 bases from J, the gap between germline ends came to 13 bases. CDR3 sequence reads: CASSEGGSSSYEQYF. The DNA of the CDR3 is TGTGCCAGCAGCGAGGGGGGGTCAAGCTCCTACGAGCAGTACTTC.

The rearrangement links TRBV7-3 to TRBJ2-1; D is possibly TRBD2 (5 bases). V gave up 2 bases and J gave up 4 bases, with 15 bases separating them. The CDR3 has 16 residues. The germline V gene has CDR1 SGHTA and CDR2 FQGTGA. In DNA, the CDR3 is TGTGCCAGCAGCTTATCCCCAGCGGACCCTTACAATGAGCAGTTCTTC. It encodes CASSLSPADPYNEQFF.

This chain links TRBV19 with TRBJ2-7, with D possibly TRBD2 on 6 matching bases. The CDR3 has 15 amino acids. V was trimmed by 6 bases and J by 2 bases, leaving 17 bases between them. Germline V gene lookup returns CDR1 LNHDA and CDR2 SQIVND (reference sequence). As DNA, the CDR3 is TGTGCCAGTAGGAGGACCACGGGGGAGACCTACGAGCAGTACTTC. It yields the protein CASRRTTGETYEQYF.

The chain carries TRBV7-2 and TRBJ2-7; 9 bases line up with TRBD2. The germline CDR1 and CDR2 sequences are SGHTA and FQGNSA. The V gene end was trimmed by 3 bases and the J gene end by 2 bases; junction bases not matched to a gene: 2. This CDR3 is 14 amino acids long. The CDR3 DNA follows: TGTGCCAGCAGCTTTAGCGGGGGCACCTACGAGCAGTACTTC. Translation gives CASSFSGGTYEQYF. Variable domain in full (rest from reference TRBV7-2 and TRBJ2-7): GAGVSQSPSNKVTEKGKDVELRCDPISGHTALYWYRQSLGQGLEFLIYFQGNSAPDKSGLPSDRFSAERTGGSVSTLTIQRTQQEDSAVYLCASSFSGGTYEQYFGPGTRLTVT.

The chain is built from TRBV4-1 and TRBJ1-3; no definite D call. CDR1 MGHRA and CDR2 YSYEKL come from the germline V gene. This CDR3 region has 16 residues. Between the trimmed V and J ends, which lost 4 bases and 0 bases, there was a span of 13 bases. The chain's CDR3 is CASSRSVGSSGNTIYF. DNA for the CDR3: TGCGCCAGCAGCCGCTCCGTTGGCAGCTCTGGAAACACCATATATTTT.

The rearrangement links TRBV9 to TRBJ2-5; TRBD1 might be the D (6 bases). Judging by the DNA end, TRBJ2-7 fits better; the J call may be wrong. Germline CDR1 is SGDLS and CDR2 is YYNGEE. The length of the CDR3 is 16 residues. The CDR3 sequence is CASSGAGDRFNYEQYF. The CDR3 DNA follows: TGTGCCAGCAGCGGGGCCGGAGACAGGTTCAACTACGAGCAGTACTTC.

The CDR3 nucleotides read TGTGCCAGCTCACCGAGGACAGGGGGCGCGGAAAAACTGTTTTTT. Translating it yields CASSPRTGGAEKLFF. The rearrangement uses TRBV18 and TRBJ1-4, with 11 positions matching TRBD1. J was trimmed by 8 bases and V by 3 bases; bases with no gene match: 5. In germline, CDR1 is KGHSH, CDR2 LQKENI. This CDR3 comprises 15 residues.

V is TRBV28 and J is TRBJ2-1; TRBD2 matches at 9 bases. Germline V gene data show CDR1 as MDHEN and CDR2 as SYDVKM. This CDR3 comprises 16 residues. V gave up 2 bases and J gave up 0 bases; unmatched junction bases: 2. CDR3 sequence: CASSLLAGSSYNEQFF. The DNA for the CDR3 is TGTGCCAGCAGTTTACTAGCGGGGAGCTCCTACAATGAGCAGTTCTTC. Looking up the rest from reference TRBV28 and TRBJ2-1 gives the full variable domain: DVKVTQSSRYLVKRTGEKVFLECVQDMDHENMFWYRQDPGLGLRLIYFSYDVKMKEKGDIPEGYSVSREKKERFSLILESASTNQTSMYLCASSLLAGSSYNEQFFGPGTRLTVL.

The chain combines TRBV10-1 with TRBJ2-1; 9 bases match TRBD1. The CDR3 covers 14 residues. Germline lookup yields CDR1 WNHNN and CDR2 SYGVQD (reference sequence). V lost 5 bases to trimming and J lost 5 bases; unmatched junction nucleotides: 4. CDR3 residues: CASSFRDRDNEQFF. DNA for the CDR3: TGCGCCAGCAGTTTCCGGGACAGGGACAATGAGCAGTTCTTC.

The chain joins TRBV14 to TRBJ2-4, with 12 bases lining up with TRBD2. J gave up 16 bases and V 0 bases, and 7 bases lay outside the gene matches. This CDR3 comprises 14 residues. The germline V gene encodes CDR1 SGHDN and CDR2 FVKESK. CDR3 protein: CASSQEASGRAVYF. The CDR3 DNA sequence: TGTGCCAGCAGCCAAGAGGCTAGCGGGAGGGCCGTTTACTTC.

This clone turned up a few times. The chain combines TRBV11-2 with TRBJ2-7; 10 nucleotides align to TRBD2. After removal of 4 bases from V and 3 bases from J, the junction contained 6 bases not matched to a gene. The CDR3 contains 15 residues. The V gene's germline CDR1 is SGHAT and CDR2 FQNNGV. DNA for the CDR3: TGTGCCAGCAGCTCCAGAGCGGGAGGGAACTACGAGCAGTACTTC. This gives the protein CASSSRAGGNYEQYF.

The chain combines TRBV11-2 with TRBJ1-1; 7 bases map to TRBD1. Germline V CDR1 and CDR2: SGHAT, FQNNGV. The CDR3 extends over 18 amino acids. The ends lost 5 bases at V and 0 bases at J; junction bases unmatched: 15. CDR3 DNA sequence: TGTGCCAGCAGCCACACAAAGGACTGGACAGGTTTGAACACTGAAGCTTTCTTT. This encodes CASSHTKDWTGLNTEAFF.

V is TRBV7-2 and J is TRBJ2-7; no reliable D call. CDR3 length equals 14 residues. Per the germline V gene, CDR1 is SGHTA and CDR2 is FQGNSA. Trimming stripped 4 bases from V and 0 bases from J, with 10 bases between. In nucleotides, the CDR3 is TGTGCCAGCAGCTCGCATGGTAGCTCCTACGAGCAGTACTTC. Translation: CASSSHGSSYEQYF.

This clone was seen only once. V usage is TRBV7-3 and J usage is TRBJ2-1, with D possibly being TRBD2 (5 bases). The CDR3 has 16 residues. CDR1 and CDR2 from the germline V gene are SGHTA and FQGTGA. V was trimmed by 2 bases and J by 9 bases, leaving 20 bases between them. In DNA, the CDR3 is TGTGCCAGCAGCTTATTAGGTGGTGGTCTAGCTATTGAGCAGTTCTTC. Translated, it gives CASSLLGGGLAIEQFF.